This TCR beta chain was documented in a study of cytotoxic CD8 clonotypes in ibrutinib-treated CLL. Study outcomes and limitations: Investigators sampled sustained-remission and progressing patients at differing times. Baseline-level clonality went beyond age-matched healthy donors and moved in step with circulating CD8+ T-cell counts. Clonality was elevated at ibrutinib response and had returned toward baseline at progression.

This clone was picked up one time. Its antigen remains unidentified. With 0 bases removed from V and 4 bases from J, the gap between germline ends came to 4 bases. There are 13 residues in the CDR3. Looked up from germline, CDR1 is SGHVS and CDR2 is FQNEAQ. Repertoires were generated with immunoSEQ multiplex PCR, while TCRdb's copy carries only in-frame clones and drops some. Altogether roughly 220,000 clones are present, just under 80% being singletons, with the ten largest covering over 10%. The input for sequencing was PBMCs, taken after 12 months of ibrutinib treatment. This sequence originates from a human donor with chronic lymphocytic leukemia. This chain uses TRBV7-8 with TRBJ1-5, with no clear D. CDR3 nucleotides: TGTGCCAGCAGCTTAGCGGAGAATCAGCCCCAGCATTTT. It specifies CASSLAENQPQHF.